The source of this TCR beta chain is a study of post-analysis software for immune sequencing data. Background on the study: Disease trajectories encompassed relapsing-remitting, secondary progressive and progressive-relapsing multiple sclerosis. Study results and caveats: F measure grouped same-batch samples tightly together. Relative to controls, patients had five TRBV segments at higher frequency, with TRBV5-6, TRBV5-1 and TRBV20-1 among these. Compared against controls, patients with multiple sclerosis displayed significantly lower normalized Chao1 diversity.

Unique molecular identifiers tagged the TCR beta cDNA libraries. When roughly 0.9 to 10 million T cells were used, they gave approximately 530,000 cDNA molecules. MiXCR, applied by TCRdb to the PCR reads, yields one record per CDR3 protein. The sample carries 450,000 to 700,000 distinct CDR3 sequences, 40% to 50% recorded once. Germline lookup yields CDR1 DFQATT and CDR2 SNEGSKA (reference sequence). The CDR3 is 18 amino acids. V trimming: 1 base; J trimming: 4 bases; junction bases outside the gene matches: 15. This clonotype turned up a few times. As yet, its antigen is unknown. The sequencing sample was made of blood. The sequence derives from a girl aged 5-17 years with multiple sclerosis. This chain links TRBV20-1 with TRBJ2-5; 10 nucleotides match TRBD2. The CDR3 reads CSARGDLVLAGDLETQYF. As DNA, the CDR3 is TGCAGTGCTAGAGGGGACTTGGTTCTAGCGGGAGATTTAGAGACCCAGTACTTC.